This paragraph reports one T cell receptor beta chain. The target of this receptor is not known. The record has no base qualities; no much larger clone is one base away. Donors were 30 to 45 systemically healthy Caucasian individuals from Russia aged roughly 6 to 90 years. Ten milliliters of peripheral blood were drawn from each donor into EDTA-treated Vacutainer tubes. Ficoll-Paque density-gradient centrifugation was used to isolate PBMCs, with at least 7 million obtained per sample. Total RNA was extracted from PBMCs with Trizol reagent, with at least 5 micrograms obtained per sample. For every donor, flow cytometry on a PBMC aliquot measured the percentage of naive CD45RAhigh/CD27high T cells. Receptor libraries were prepared by 5' RACE. Sequencing was performed on an Illumina HiSeq 2500. A second PCR of roughly 7 to 11 cycles was performed with a sample-barcoded 5' primer and a J-beta primer mix. Each TCR beta cDNA molecule received a unique molecular identifier from a template-switch 5' adaptor carrying 12 random nucleotides. At least 2.5 million CDR3-containing paired-end reads were obtained from each sample. First-strand cDNA was synthesized from all RNA with the Mint cDNA synthesis kit, primed by a TRBC-specific oligonucleotide. Following uracil-DNA glycosylase treatment, a first 18-cycle PCR with universal primers M1SS and BC2_uni_R was performed on all cDNA. The paper's data handling went like this. Normalization of each sample was performed by random selection of 1 million high-quality reads, each carrying a distinct molecular identifier. Instead of being binned into consensus sequences, reads that shared molecular identifiers were thrown out. MiTCR, run with a Q25 quality threshold and the strictest error-elimination algorithm, handled CDR3 identification, clonotype clustering and error correction. A nonparametric unseen species model with Euler transformation was used to estimate a lower bound on total TCR beta diversity. TCRdb trimmed public reads at Q25 via fastp, called clones via MiXCR and kept in-frame beta chains. Each CDR3 protein appears once, grouped with its most common genes and DNA. What appears here as the V and J calls and clone size reflects TCRdb's work, not the paper's. This sample holds some 900,000 distinct CDR3 sequences; more than 25% were observed only once. The ten largest make up approximately 15% of the sample.

The sample originates from a study of blood T cells in healthy people across ages (dated by TCRdb to the mid-2010s). Regarding the complete study: In model experiments, template switching captured roughly one uniquely barcoded TCR beta cDNA molecule for every two T cells. Donors of different ages were randomly distributed across sequencing lanes to avoid experimental bias. The donors were split into four age groups: young (average 16 years), middle-aged (around 40), aged (over 55) and long-lived (approximately 80). Two additional independent replicas of 1 million unique cDNA reads from the same blood draw were analyzed for two donors (one aged 18 to 30 and one aged 80 or older). The study measured age-related changes in TCR beta repertoire diversity using deep sequencing normalized with unique cDNA molecular identifiers. Summary of the overall study and its limitations: The percentage of naive T cells measured by flow cytometry correlated strongly with observed TCR beta diversity. Because the CMV infection status of the donors was unknown, age-related changes in expanded clonotypes may potentially have been confounded. Estimates of total diversity from one million sequenced T cells were regarded as lower bounds and underestimates. Compared with the aged group, more naive CD4+ T cells, fewer expanded clones and increased TCR diversity were shown by the long-lived group, suggesting age selection. Conclusive comparison of naive and antigen-experienced compartments was prevented by the profiling of bulk unsorted PBMCs. Observed TCR beta diversity per million T cells fell roughly linearly with age, and a significant reduction was already apparent by age around 44.

The specimen sequenced was blood. This receptor was identified in a woman older than 75 in good health.

The DNA sequence is given as TGTGCCAGCAGTACCAGCCGAGAGACAGGTGAGAACACTGAAGCTTTCTTT. The translation is CASSTSRETGENTEAFF. The receptor chain draws on TRBV12-3 or TRBV12-4 and TRBJ1-1; matching of 6 bases hints at TRBD1 as the D gene. V is clipped by 5 bases and J by 1 base, and the sequence between their germline boundaries is 20 bases long. The CDR3, cysteine through phenylalanine, is 17 amino acids long. Only the CDR3 region is kept as DNA, spanning 51 bases read in frame from base 1.